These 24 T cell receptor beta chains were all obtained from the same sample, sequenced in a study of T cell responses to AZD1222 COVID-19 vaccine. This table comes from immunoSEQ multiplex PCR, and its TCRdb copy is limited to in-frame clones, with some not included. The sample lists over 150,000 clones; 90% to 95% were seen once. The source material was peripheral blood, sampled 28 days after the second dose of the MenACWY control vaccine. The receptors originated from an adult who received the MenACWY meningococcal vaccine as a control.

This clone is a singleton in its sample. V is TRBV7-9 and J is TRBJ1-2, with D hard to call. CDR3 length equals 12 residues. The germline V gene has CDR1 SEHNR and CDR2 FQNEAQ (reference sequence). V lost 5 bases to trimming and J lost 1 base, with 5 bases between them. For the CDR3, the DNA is TGTGCCAGCAGCCCGGATAACTATGGCTACACCTTC. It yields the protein CASSPDNYGYTF.

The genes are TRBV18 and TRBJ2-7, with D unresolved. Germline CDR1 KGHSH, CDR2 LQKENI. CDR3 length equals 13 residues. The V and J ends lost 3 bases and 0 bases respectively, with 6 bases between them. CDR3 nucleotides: TGTGCCAGCTCACCTCCGGCCTCCTACGAGCAGTACTTC. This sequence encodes CASSPPASYEQYF.

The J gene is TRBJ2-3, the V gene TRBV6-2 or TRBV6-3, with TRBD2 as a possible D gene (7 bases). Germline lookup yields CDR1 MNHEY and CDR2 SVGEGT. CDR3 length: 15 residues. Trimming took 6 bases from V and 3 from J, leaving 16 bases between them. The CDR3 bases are TGTGCCAGCAGCCCCGGCGGGGGCACTACAGATACGCAGTATTTT. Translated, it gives CASSPGGGTTDTQYF.

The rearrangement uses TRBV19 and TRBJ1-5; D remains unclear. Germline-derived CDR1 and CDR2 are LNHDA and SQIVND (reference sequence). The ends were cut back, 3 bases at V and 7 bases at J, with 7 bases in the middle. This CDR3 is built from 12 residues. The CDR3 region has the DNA TGTGCCAGTAGTATCAACTGGCAGCCCCAGCATTTT. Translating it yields CASSINWQPQHF.

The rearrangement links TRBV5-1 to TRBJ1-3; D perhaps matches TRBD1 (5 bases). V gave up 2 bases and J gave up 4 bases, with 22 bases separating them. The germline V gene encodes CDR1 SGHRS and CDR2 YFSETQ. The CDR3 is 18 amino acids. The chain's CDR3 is CASSLRSMGPEGGNTIYF. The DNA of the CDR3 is TGCGCCAGCAGCTTAAGGAGTATGGGGCCGGAGGGAGGAAACACCATATATTTT.

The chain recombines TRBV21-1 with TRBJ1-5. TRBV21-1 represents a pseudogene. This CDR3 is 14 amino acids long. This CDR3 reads CASRSTDSNQPQHF. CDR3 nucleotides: TGTGCCAGCAGAAGTACGGATAGCAATCAGCCCCAGCATTTT.

DNA for the CDR3: TGTGCCAGCAGTTTAGGGACCGCACTTAATGAGCAGTTCTTC. Translated: CASSLGTALNEQFF. The chain recombines TRBV27 with TRBJ2-1; D is perhaps TRBD1 or TRBD2 (5 bases each). Germline assignment: CDR1 MNHEY and CDR2 SMNVEV (reference sequence). V shed 2 bases and J shed 7 bases, with 12 bases lying between them. This CDR3 contains 14 residues.

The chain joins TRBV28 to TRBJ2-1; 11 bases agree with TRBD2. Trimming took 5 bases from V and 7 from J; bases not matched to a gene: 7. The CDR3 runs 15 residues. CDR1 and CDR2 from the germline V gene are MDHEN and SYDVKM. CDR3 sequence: CASSVTSGGRNEQFF. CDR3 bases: TGTGCCAGCAGTGTCACTAGCGGGGGTAGGAATGAGCAGTTCTTC.

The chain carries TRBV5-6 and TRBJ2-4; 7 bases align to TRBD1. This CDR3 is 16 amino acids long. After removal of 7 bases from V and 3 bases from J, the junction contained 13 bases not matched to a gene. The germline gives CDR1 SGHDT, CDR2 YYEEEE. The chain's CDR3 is CASQSRQGWDKNIQYF. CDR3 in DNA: TGTGCCAGCCAATCTAGACAGGGTTGGGACAAAAACATTCAGTACTTC.

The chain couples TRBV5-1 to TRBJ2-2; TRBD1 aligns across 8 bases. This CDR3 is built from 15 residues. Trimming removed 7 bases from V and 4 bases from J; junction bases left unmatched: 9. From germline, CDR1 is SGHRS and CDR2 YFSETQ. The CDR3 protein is CASSEQGAGTGELFF. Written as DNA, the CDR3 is TGCGCCAGCTCAGAGCAGGGGGCGGGCACCGGGGAGCTGTTTTTT.

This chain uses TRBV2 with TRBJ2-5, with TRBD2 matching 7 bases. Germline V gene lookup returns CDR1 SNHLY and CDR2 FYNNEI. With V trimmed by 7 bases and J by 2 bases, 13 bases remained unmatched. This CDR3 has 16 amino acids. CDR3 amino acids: CASNRLGGGSQETQYF. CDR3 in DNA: TGTGCCAGCAACCGACTCGGCGGGGGTTCTCAAGAGACCCAGTACTTC. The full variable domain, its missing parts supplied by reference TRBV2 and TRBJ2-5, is EPEVTQTPSHQVTQMGQEVILRCVPISNHLYFYWYRQILGQKVEFLVSFYNNEISEKSEIFDDQFSVERPDGSNFTLKIRSTKLEDSAMYFCASNRLGGGSQETQYFGPGTRLLVL.

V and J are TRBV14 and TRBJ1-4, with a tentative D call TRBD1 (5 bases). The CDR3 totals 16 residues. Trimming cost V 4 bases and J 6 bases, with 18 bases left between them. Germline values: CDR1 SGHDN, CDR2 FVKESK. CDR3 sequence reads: CASSPYRGREDEKLFF. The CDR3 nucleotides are TGTGCCAGCAGCCCATATCGTGGCAGGGAAGATGAAAAACTGTTTTTT.

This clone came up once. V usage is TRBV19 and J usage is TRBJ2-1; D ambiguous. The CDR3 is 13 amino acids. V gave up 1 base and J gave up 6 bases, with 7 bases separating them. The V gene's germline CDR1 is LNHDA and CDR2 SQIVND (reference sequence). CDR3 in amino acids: CASSIGRANEQFF. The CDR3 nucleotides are TGTGCCAGTAGTATAGGAAGAGCCAATGAGCAGTTCTTC.

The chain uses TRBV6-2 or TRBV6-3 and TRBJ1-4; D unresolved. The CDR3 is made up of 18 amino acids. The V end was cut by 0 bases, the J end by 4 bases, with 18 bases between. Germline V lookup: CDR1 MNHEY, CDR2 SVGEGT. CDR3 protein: CASSYSTTPLRGNEKLFF. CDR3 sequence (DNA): TGTGCCAGCAGTTACTCGACTACCCCTCTCCGGGGTAATGAAAAACTGTTTTTT.

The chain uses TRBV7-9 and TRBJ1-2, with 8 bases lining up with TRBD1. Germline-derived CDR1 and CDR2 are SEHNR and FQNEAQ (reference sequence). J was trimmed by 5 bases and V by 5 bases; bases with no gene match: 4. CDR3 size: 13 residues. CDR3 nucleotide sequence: TGTGCCAGCAGCGCAGGACAGGGATATGGCTACACCTTC. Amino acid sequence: CASSAGQGYGYTF.

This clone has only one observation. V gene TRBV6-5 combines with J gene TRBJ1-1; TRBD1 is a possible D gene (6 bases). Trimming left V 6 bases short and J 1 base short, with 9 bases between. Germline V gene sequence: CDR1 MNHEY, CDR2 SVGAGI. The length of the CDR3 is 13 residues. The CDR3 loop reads CASSDRRNTEAFF. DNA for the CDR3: TGTGCCAGCAGCGACAGGAGGAACACTGAAGCTTTCTTT.

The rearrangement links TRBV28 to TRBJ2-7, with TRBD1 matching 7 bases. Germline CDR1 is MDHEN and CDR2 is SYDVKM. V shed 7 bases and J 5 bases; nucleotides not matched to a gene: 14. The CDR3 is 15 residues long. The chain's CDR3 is CASTTYRQGDNEQYF. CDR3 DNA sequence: TGTGCCAGCACGACTTATCGCCAGGGGGACAACGAGCAGTACTTC. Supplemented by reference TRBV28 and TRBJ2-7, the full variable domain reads DVKVTQSSRYLVKRTGEKVFLECVQDMDHENMFWYRQDPGLGLRLIYFSYDVKMKEKGDIPEGYSVSREKKERFSLILESASTNQTSMYLCASTTYRQGDNEQYFGPGTRLTVT.

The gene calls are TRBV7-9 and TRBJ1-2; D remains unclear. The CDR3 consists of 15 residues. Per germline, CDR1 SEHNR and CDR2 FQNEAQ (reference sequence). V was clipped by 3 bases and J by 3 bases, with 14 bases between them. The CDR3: CASSFSGRAYYGYTF. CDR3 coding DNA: TGTGCCAGCAGCTTTTCCGGCAGAGCTTACTATGGCTACACCTTC.

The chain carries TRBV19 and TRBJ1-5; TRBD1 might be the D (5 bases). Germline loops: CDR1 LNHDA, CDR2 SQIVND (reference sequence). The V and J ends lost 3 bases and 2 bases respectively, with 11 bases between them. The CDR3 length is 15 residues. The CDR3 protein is CASSIAGPGNQPQHF. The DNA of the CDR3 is TGTGCCAGTAGTATTGCAGGGCCGGGCAATCAGCCCCAGCATTTT. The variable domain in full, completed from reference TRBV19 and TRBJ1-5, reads DGGITQSPKYLFRKEGQNVTLSCEQNLNHDAMYWYRQDPGQGLRLIYYSQIVNDFQKGDIAEGYSVSREKKESFPLTVTSAQKNPTAFYLCASSIAGPGNQPQHFGDGTRLSIL.

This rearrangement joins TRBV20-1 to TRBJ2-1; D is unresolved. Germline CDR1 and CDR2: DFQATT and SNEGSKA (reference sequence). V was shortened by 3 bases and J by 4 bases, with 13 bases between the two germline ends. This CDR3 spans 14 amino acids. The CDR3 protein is CSASTKRLYNEQFF. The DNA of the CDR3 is TGCAGTGCTAGTACTAAGCGCCTGTACAATGAGCAGTTCTTC.

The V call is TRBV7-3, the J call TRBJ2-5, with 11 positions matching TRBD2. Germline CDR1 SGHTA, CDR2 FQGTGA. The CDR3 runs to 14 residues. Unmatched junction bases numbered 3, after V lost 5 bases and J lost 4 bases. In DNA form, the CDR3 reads TGTGCCAGCAGCCGTAGCGGGGGGGCAGAGACCCAGTACTTC. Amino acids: CASSRSGGAETQYF.

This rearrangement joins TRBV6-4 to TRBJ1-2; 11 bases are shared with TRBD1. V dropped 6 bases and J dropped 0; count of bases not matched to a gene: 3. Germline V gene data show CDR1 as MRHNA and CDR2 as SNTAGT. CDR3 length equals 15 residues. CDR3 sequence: CASSPGQGANYGYTF. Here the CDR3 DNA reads TGTGCCAGCAGCCCGGGACAGGGGGCTAACTATGGCTACACCTTC.

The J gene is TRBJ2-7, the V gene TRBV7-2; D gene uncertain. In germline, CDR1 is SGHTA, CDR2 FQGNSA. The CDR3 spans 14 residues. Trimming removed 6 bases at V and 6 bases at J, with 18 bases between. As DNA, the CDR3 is TGTGCCAGCAGGCTTGCAGGCGATTCGGGCGAGCAGTACTTC. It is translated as CASRLAGDSGEQYF.

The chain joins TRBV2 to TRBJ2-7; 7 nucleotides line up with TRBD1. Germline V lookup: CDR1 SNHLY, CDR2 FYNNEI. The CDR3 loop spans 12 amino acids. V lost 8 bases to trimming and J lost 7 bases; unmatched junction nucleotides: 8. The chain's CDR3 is CASRTGVGEQYF. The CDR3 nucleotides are TGTGCCAGCCGGACAGGTGTGGGGGAGCAGTACTTC. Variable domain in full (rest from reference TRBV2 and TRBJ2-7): EPEVTQTPSHQVTQMGQEVILRCVPISNHLYFYWYRQILGQKVEFLVSFYNNEISEKSEIFDDQFSVERPDGSNFTLKIRSTKLEDSAMYFCASRTGVGEQYFGPGTRLTVT.